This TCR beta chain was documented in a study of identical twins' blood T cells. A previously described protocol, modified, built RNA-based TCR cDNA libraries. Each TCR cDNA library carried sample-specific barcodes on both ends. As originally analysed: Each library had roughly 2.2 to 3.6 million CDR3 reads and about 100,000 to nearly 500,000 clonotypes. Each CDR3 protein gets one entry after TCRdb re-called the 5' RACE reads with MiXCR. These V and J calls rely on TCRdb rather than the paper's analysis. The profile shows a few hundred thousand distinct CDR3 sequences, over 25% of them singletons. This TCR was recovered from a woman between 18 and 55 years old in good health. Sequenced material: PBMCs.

The CDR3 sequence: CASSLRLGPTEAFF. The CDR3, as DNA: TGTGCCAGCAGCCTTCGCCTTGGACCAACTGAAGCTTTCTTT. This sequence joins TRBV21-1 and TRBJ1-1. TRBV21-1 is reported as a pseudogene. The CDR3 loop spans 14 amino acids.